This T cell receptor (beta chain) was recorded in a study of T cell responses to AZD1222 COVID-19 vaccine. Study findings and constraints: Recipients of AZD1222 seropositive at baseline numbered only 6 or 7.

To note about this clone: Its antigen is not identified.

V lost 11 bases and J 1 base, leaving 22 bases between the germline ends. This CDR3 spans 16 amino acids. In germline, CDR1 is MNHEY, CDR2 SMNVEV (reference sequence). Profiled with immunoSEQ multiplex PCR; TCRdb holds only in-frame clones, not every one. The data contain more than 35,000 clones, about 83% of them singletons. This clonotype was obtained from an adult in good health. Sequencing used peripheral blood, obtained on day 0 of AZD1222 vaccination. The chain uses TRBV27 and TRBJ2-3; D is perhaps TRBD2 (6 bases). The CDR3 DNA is TGTGCCTCCGGGGGTAGTAGGGCTGTCGGCACAGATACGCAGTATTTT. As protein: CASGGSRAVGTDTQYF.